This T cell receptor beta chain was recovered during a study of cytotoxic CD8 clonotypes in ibrutinib-treated CLL. Study in general: Included were 11 relapsed/refractory and about 15 treatment-naive patients, of whom fewer than 18 were IGHV unmutated.

Study-level points and caveats: Clonality (at baseline) was higher than in age-matched healthy donors and tracked circulating CD8+ T-cell counts. Sampling times, which were not matched between the groups, differed between sustained-remission patients and progressing patients. Public clonotypes showed up rarely, and on treatment they shrank or held steady.

The CDR3 runs 16 residues. V gave up 4 bases and J gave up 4 bases, with 18 bases separating them. Germline V lookup: CDR1 SGHNT, CDR2 YYREEE (reference sequence). The assay was immunoSEQ multiplex PCR, and TCRdb's table has in-frame clones only and misses some. The sample includes some 92,000 clones, more than 70% of them seen just once. This clone was recorded once. Its specificity is unknown. This clonotype was obtained from a human donor with chronic lymphocytic leukemia. V gene TRBV5-4 combines with J gene TRBJ2-1; a possible D gene is TRBD2 (7 bases). The sample was PBMCs, taken after 24 months of ibrutinib treatment. The CDR3 DNA follows: TGTGCCAGCAGCCGATACGGGGGGCGGATATACAATGAGCAGTTCTTC. The encoded protein is CASSRYGGRIYNEQFF.